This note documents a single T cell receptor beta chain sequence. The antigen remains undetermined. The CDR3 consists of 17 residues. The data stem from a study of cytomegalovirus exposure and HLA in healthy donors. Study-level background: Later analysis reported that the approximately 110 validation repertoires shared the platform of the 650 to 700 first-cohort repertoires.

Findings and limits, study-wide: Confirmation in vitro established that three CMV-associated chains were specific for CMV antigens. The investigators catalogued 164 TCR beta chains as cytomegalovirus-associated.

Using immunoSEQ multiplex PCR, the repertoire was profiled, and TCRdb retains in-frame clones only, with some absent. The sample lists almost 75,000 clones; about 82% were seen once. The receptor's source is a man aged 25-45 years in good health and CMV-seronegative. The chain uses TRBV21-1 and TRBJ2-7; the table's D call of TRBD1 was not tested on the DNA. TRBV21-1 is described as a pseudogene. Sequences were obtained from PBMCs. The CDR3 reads CASSKGGQGPDSYEQYV. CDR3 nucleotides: TGTGCCAGCAGCAAAGGGGGACAGGGACCCGATAGCTACGAGCAGTACGTC.